This T cell receptor beta chain was sequenced for a study of blood T cell repertoires in COVID-19 (TCRdb year 2020). A note on the overall study: Samples from collaborators originated in the United States, Italy and Spain and spanned both the acute and convalescent phases of COVID-19. The material from the prospective study consisted of cDNA or gDNA derived from T cells, B-cell-depleted T cells, or PBMCs. Deeply sampled blood TCRbeta repertoires from subjects exposed to, actively infected with, or recovered from COVID-19 were included in the dataset. A freely available public database, intended as a resource for researchers studying the immune response to SARS-CoV-2, is where the repertoires were released. The samples were drawn from the first 160 participants of the ongoing ImmuneRACE study and from more than 1,000 subjects provided by 6 global collaborators. Sample metadata almost always included a de-identified subject ID, COVID-19 status, age in years and sex. Where HLA class I and class II types were available, the types were taken from metadata supplied by the sample provider, not from assay-based typing. What the study reported, not specific to this receptor: How much clinical and demographic metadata was included differed by source and by participant, and the metadata was provided uncurated.

Worth noting for this clone: Its antigen is not yet known. It has no much larger one-base neighbor in the sample; base qualities were not kept.

Looking up the germline V gene yields CDR1 SNHLY and CDR2 FYNNEI. The CDR3, cysteine through phenylalanine, is 13 amino acids long. The CDR3 DNA has 39 bases and is translated from base 1. V is shortened by 2 bases, J by 9 bases, and the region joining them spans 11 bases. TCRbeta CDR3 regions were amplified from genomic DNA by means of the immunoSEQ Assay, a bias-controlled multiplex PCR. Concerning the study's data processing: The number of nucleated cells in each sample was estimated from the amplification of reference gene primers within the assay. To quantify the absolute abundance of each unique TCRbeta CDR3 rearrangement, sequence reads were collapsed and filtered. Productive Simpson clonality was computed per sample as the square root of Simpson's diversity index over productive rearrangements. TCRdb re-hosts the immuneACCESS table, in-frame sequences only. Its copies lack some clones; in the studies checked, an unresolved V gene accounts for under half of them, and the cause for the rest is not known. For V, J and clone size, that table is used; D and trimming come from the DNA. The sample has fewer than 400,000 clones on record, approximately 91% of them singletons. The ten largest clones represent roughly 5.2% of the sample.

Enrolling through a virtual design, the prospective study's participants ranged in age from roughly 18 to 95 years and lived across some 22 United States geographic areas. To assign participants to cohorts, the prospective study relied on clinical history that participants themselves reported in a screening survey and a study questionnaire. ImmuneRACE Cohort 3 recovered participants were defined by two consecutive negative NP/OP PCR tests, healthcare professional clearance, or symptom resolution. Mobile phlebotomists in the prospective study collected whole blood, serum and a nasopharyngeal or oropharyngeal swab from every participant. Over a roughly 2-month period, participants in the prospective study had the option of providing additional blood draws and questionnaires. Before DNA extraction, prospective study blood samples were shipped either frozen or at room temperature.

The origin of this receptor is a man aged 60-69 years who had recovered from COVID-19. The specimen sequenced was PBMCs or T cells enriched from blood (not recorded which). The chain uses TRBV2 and TRBJ2-1; TRBD1 is a possible D gene, resting on 6 matching bases. The CDR3 corresponds to CASSEIVQGEQFF. The DNA sequence is given as TGTGCCAGCAGTGAAATAGTACAGGGTGAGCAGTTCTTC.